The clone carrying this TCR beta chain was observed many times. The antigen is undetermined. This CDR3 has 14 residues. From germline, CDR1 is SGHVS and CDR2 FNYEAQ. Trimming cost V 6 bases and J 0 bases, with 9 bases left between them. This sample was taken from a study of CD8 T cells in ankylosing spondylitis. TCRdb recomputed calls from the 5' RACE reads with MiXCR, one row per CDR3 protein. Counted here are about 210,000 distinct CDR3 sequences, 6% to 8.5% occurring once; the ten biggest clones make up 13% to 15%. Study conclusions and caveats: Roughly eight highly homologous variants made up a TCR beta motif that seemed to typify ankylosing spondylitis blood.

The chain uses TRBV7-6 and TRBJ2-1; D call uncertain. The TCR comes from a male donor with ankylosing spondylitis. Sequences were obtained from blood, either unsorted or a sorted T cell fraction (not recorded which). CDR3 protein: CASSSPGSYNEQFF. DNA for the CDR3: TGTGCCAGCAGTTCTCCCGGCTCCTACAATGAGCAGTTCTTC.